This T cell receptor beta chain derives from a study of CD8+CD57+ T cells in acquired aplastic anemia. Study context: Across the sorted CD4+ and CD8+ cells, DNA amounts averaged around 3.2 ug. General study findings and limits: Patients and controls were not found to differ significantly in CD8+ Simpson's diversity. Patients shared around 30 CD8+ CDR3 sequences with controls.

TCR beta VDJ combinations and CDR3 sequences were profiled from genomic DNA. TCRdb passed the reads through MiXCR, listing each CDR3 protein once. The sample has under 350,000 distinct CDR3 sequences, about 50% seen once. V gave up 7 bases and J gave up 4 bases, with 13 bases separating them. The germline V gene has CDR1 DFQATT and CDR2 SNEGSKA (reference sequence). The CDR3 spans 12 residues. The patients chosen for sequencing had shown expansion of CD8+CD57+ cells (detected by flow cytometry). Every one of the patients had aplastic anemia (severe, acquired). This clonotype has at least ten counts. Its specificity is not known.

The chain employs TRBV20-1 and TRBJ2-5; a weak D match, TRBD1 (6 bases). Source material: sorted CD4+, CD8+, or CD8+CD57+ T cells (not recorded which) from PBMCs. This clonotype was obtained from a human donor with aplastic anemia. This chain's CDR3 is CSVVGTLETQYF. The CDR3, as DNA: TGCAGTGTGGTCGGGACACTAGAGACCCAGTACTTC.